The 28 T cell receptor beta chains in this list originate from one sample, sequenced in a study of T-cell memory formation after mild COVID-19. TCRdb independently ran MiXCR on the 5' RACE reads; one entry per CDR3 protein. The sample has about 340,000 distinct CDR3 sequences; about an eighth are singletons. Input material: PBMCs or a T cell subset sorted from them (not recorded which). These receptors were collected from a man aged 18 to 30 who had mild COVID-19 (a few samples of this study predate the infection). Cell type and time point are not known.

The genes are TRBV7-9 and TRBJ2-3; D remains unclear. The CDR3 length is 13 residues. V was cut by 6 bases and J by 3 bases, with 10 bases left in between. CDR1 SEHNR and CDR2 FQNEAQ come from the germline V gene (reference sequence). The CDR3 DNA follows: TGTGCCAGCAGACGACCGAGGACAGATACGCAGTATTTT. It specifies CASRRPRTDTQYF.

The V call is TRBV23-1, the J call TRBJ2-1; either TRBD1 or TRBD2 may supply D (5 bases each). TRBV23-1 is annotated as an ORF whose role is uncertain. CDR3 length equals 15 residues. Trimming removed 8 bases from V and 6 bases from J, with 20 bases in between. Here the CDR3 reads CASDPRQSGANEQFF. The DNA of the CDR3 is TGCGCCAGCGACCCCCGTCAATCCGGGGCCAATGAGCAGTTCTTC.

V and J are TRBV20-1 and TRBJ2-1, with TRBD2 identical over 8 bases. Trimming removed 4 bases from V and 6 bases from J; junction bases left unmatched: 8. From germline, CDR1 is DFQATT and CDR2 SNEGSKA (reference sequence). This CDR3 is 14 amino acids long. The CDR3 region has the DNA TGCAGTGCTATACCTCGGGGGGGCCCCAATGAGCAGTTCTTC. Amino acid sequence: CSAIPRGGPNEQFF.

This rearrangement joins TRBV12-3 or TRBV12-4 to TRBJ1-4; D not certain. V was shortened by 5 bases and J by 5 bases, with 6 bases between the two germline ends. CDR3 size: 12 residues. In DNA form, the CDR3 reads TGTGCCAGCAGTAAGACGAATGAAAAACTGTTTTTT. Translating it yields CASSKTNEKLFF.

In its sample, this clonotype was seen many times. This chain joins TRBV10-3 and TRBJ2-3, with D unresolved. CDR3 length: 14 residues. Trimming removed 7 bases from V and 0 bases from J, with 11 bases in between. Germline V gene data show CDR1 as ENHRY and CDR2 as SYGVKD. DNA of the CDR3: TGTGCCATCAATAACCTCGCTAGCACAGATACGCAGTATTTT. This translates into CAINNLASTDTQYF.

There are a few counts of this clonotype. V usage is TRBV3-2 and J usage is TRBJ1-5; the DNA was not used to check the table's D call, TRBD1. TRBV3-2 is noted as a pseudogene. The CDR3 sequence is 16 residues long. The CDR3 DNA reads TGTGCCAGCAGCCCTCCCTGGAGGACGGGTGAGCAGCCCCAGCATTTT. Amino acid sequence: CASSPPWRTGEQPQHF.

Only a few counts were recorded for this clonotype. This rearrangement joins TRBV9 to TRBJ2-7; D perhaps matches TRBD1 (5 bases). This CDR3 spans 14 amino acids. Per germline, CDR1 SGDLS and CDR2 YYNGEE. V shed 3 bases and J shed 4 bases, with 14 bases lying between them. CDR3 amino acids: CASSESQGEYEQYF. CDR3 sequence (DNA): TGTGCCAGCAGCGAGTCCCAGGGCGAGTACGAGCAGTACTTC.

This chain links TRBV7-4 with TRBJ2-3; TRBD1 matches 9 bases. J lost 2 bases, V lost 5 bases, and 11 bases had no gene match. CDR3 length: 17 amino acids. CDR1 is SGHVT and CDR2 is SQSDAQ in the germline V gene. This chain's CDR3 is CASSPLATGGHTDTQYF. The DNA for the CDR3 is TGTGCCAGCAGCCCCCTTGCGACAGGGGGTCACACAGATACGCAGTATTTT.

This clonotype was detected a few times. CDR3 loop: CASSQGQQRGNEQFF. CDR3 nucleotide sequence: TGCGCCAGCAGCCAAGGACAGCAAAGGGGCAATGAGCAGTTCTTC. The J gene is TRBJ2-1, the V gene TRBV4-1, with a tentative D call TRBD1 (5 bases). This CDR3 spans 15 amino acids. Deletions cut 1 base from V and 6 bases from J, with 13 bases between. Germline CDR1 reads MGHRA; CDR2 reads YSYEKL.

This clonotype was observed many times. The chain recombines TRBV9 with TRBJ2-3; D uncertain. The CDR3 is 12 residues long. CDR1 and CDR2 from the germline V gene are SGDLS and YYNGEE. V lost 3 bases, J lost 2 bases, and 4 bases lay in between. CDR3 in amino acids: CASSGLTDTQYF. In DNA, the CDR3 is TGTGCCAGCAGCGGACTCACAGATACGCAGTATTTT.

A few counts support this clonotype. The V gene is TRBV20-1, the J gene TRBJ1-3; D is possibly TRBD1 (6 bases). Germline CDR1 reads DFQATT; CDR2 reads SNEGSKA (reference sequence). V was shortened by 2 bases and J by 0 bases, with 14 bases between the two germline ends. CDR3 size: 16 residues. For the CDR3, the DNA is TGCAGTGCTAGATCCGGGGGCCCTTACTCTGGAAACACCATATATTTT. This gives the protein CSARSGGPYSGNTIYF.

This sequence joins TRBV7-3 and TRBJ1-1, with 7 nucleotides matching TRBD1. The J segment lost 4 bases and the V segment lost 5 bases, leaving 10 bases of the junction unmatched. Germline-derived CDR1 and CDR2 are SGHTA and FQGTGA. The CDR3 consists of 15 residues. The DNA for the CDR3 is TGTGCCAGCAGCGTCTCGGGACAGCGGGGCACTGAAGCTTTCTTT. Translating gives CASSVSGQRGTEAFF.

The chain combines TRBV5-1 with TRBJ1-4; TRBD1 is a possible D gene (5 bases). The CDR3 extends over 14 amino acids. Germline V gene data show CDR1 as SGHRS and CDR2 as YFSETQ. With 7 bases removed from V and 3 bases from J, the gap between germline ends came to 13 bases. CDR3 nucleotides: TGCGCCAGCGGGAGGGACGGACCTAATGAAAAACTGTTTTTT. It translates to CASGRDGPNEKLFF.

This clonotype was counted between two and nine times. This sequence joins TRBV28 and TRBJ1-2; D is possibly TRBD1 (6 bases). V lost 4 bases and J lost 4, with 13 bases in between. CDR1 and CDR2 from the germline V gene are MDHEN and SYDVKM. The CDR3 has 14 amino acids. The CDR3 spells CASSWGGVGYGYTF. CDR3 in DNA: TGTGCCAGCAGTTGGGGGGGCGTCGGCTATGGCTACACCTTC.

The table lists this clonotype with a count of one. The genes are TRBV18 and TRBJ2-7; D is unclear. The CDR3 is 15 residues long. Per germline, CDR1 KGHSH and CDR2 LQKENI. The V end lost 2 bases, the J end lost 6 bases, and 17 bases lay between the germline ends. The CDR3 DNA is TGTGCCAGCTCACCAGGGCCGATAAGGTCTACCGAGCAGTACGTC. Translation gives CASSPGPIRSTEQYV.

This clonotype was counted ten times or more. The chain carries TRBV2 and TRBJ2-5; D is unresolved. V was cut by 7 bases and J by 5 bases, with 8 bases left in between. Germline V gene lookup returns CDR1 SNHLY and CDR2 FYNNEI. This CDR3 has 11 residues. CDR3 region: CASIFVETQYF. The CDR3 nucleotides are TGTGCCAGCATCTTCGTGGAGACCCAGTACTTC. The full variable domain, with the rest looked up from reference TRBV2 and TRBJ2-5, is EPEVTQTPSHQVTQMGQEVILRCVPISNHLYFYWYRQILGQKVEFLVSFYNNEISEKSEIFDDQFSVERPDGSNFTLKIRSTKLEDSAMYFCASIFVETQYFGPGTRLLVL.

The chain has TRBV28 and TRBJ2-2; 7 bases match TRBD2. The V segment lost 6 bases and the J segment 3 bases; nucleotides outside the gene matches: 4. The CDR3 loop spans 14 amino acids. Germline lookup yields CDR1 MDHEN and CDR2 SYDVKM. CDR3: CASSLGLYTGELFF. CDR3 sequence (DNA): TGTGCCAGCAGCCTGGGACTATACACCGGGGAGCTGTTTTTT.

The table lists this clonotype with a few counts. The V and J genes are TRBV6-5 and TRBJ2-3; 8 nucleotides line up with TRBD2. Per germline, CDR1 MNHEY and CDR2 SVGAGI. This CDR3 contains 13 residues. The trim removed 10 bases at V and 3 bases at J, leaving 6 bases unmatched. Here the CDR3 reads CATLAGGTDTQYF. In DNA form, the CDR3 reads TGTGCCACCCTAGCGGGCGGGACAGATACGCAGTATTTT.

The J gene is TRBJ2-5, the V gene TRBV18; D is perhaps TRBD1 (5 bases). V lost 3 bases and J 5 bases, leaving 10 bases between the germline ends. The CDR3 has 13 residues. The germline V gene encodes CDR1 KGHSH and CDR2 LQKENI. CDR3 protein: CASSPVRAETQYF. CDR3 in DNA: TGTGCCAGCTCACCGGTCAGGGCTGAGACCCAGTACTTC. The full variable domain, its missing parts supplied by reference TRBV18 and TRBJ2-5, is NAGVMQNPRHLVRRRGQEARLRCSPMKGHSHVYWYRQLPEEGLKFMVYLQKENIIDESGMPKERFSAEFPKEGPSILRIQQVVRGDSAAYFCASSPVRAETQYFGPGTRLLVL.

This clonotype was seen at least ten times. The gene calls are TRBV11-2 and TRBJ2-3; a possible D gene is TRBD2 (6 bases). Germline CDR1 SGHAT, CDR2 FQNNGV. Trimming stripped 5 bases from V and 2 bases from J, with 17 bases between. This CDR3 spans 16 amino acids. The CDR3 region is CASSILTGTHTDTQYF. The CDR3 DNA sequence: TGTGCCAGCAGCATACTGACCGGGACTCACACAGATACGCAGTATTTT.

The chain carries TRBV15 and TRBJ1-5; TRBD1 matches at 9 bases. The J segment lost 5 bases and the V segment lost 5 bases, leaving 7 bases of the junction unmatched. CDR1 is LNHNV, CDR2 YYDKDF, per germline (reference sequence). The CDR3 extends over 15 amino acids. The CDR3 here is CATSGMTGGYQPQHF. The CDR3 DNA is TGTGCCACCAGCGGAATGACAGGGGGGTATCAGCCCCAGCATTTT.

This clonotype was picked up a small number of times. This rearrangement joins TRBV7-9 to TRBJ1-1; 8 positions agree with TRBD1. The CDR3 has 13 amino acids. Germline trimming cut 5 bases from V and 9 bases from J; bases unmatched to any gene: 8. In germline, CDR1 is SEHNR, CDR2 FQNEAQ (reference sequence). DNA of the CDR3: TGTGCCAGCAGCCGGGGACAGGAGGGGAAAGCTTTCTTT. Translating it yields CASSRGQEGKAFF.

The chain's CDR3 is CASSSDRLEAFF. DNA for the CDR3: TGTGCCAGCAGTTCCGACAGACTAGAAGCTTTCTTT. The J gene is TRBJ1-1, the V gene TRBV6-5, with TRBD1 as a possible D gene (5 bases). CDR1 and CDR2 (germline): MNHEY, SVGAGI. The CDR3 totals 12 residues. Deletions cut 4 bases from V and 8 bases from J, with 11 bases between.

CDR3 coding DNA: TGTGCCAGCACCGACCAAGGGGTTTGGAATGAGCAGTTCTTC. Residues: CASTDQGVWNEQFF. The chain recombines TRBV28 with TRBJ2-1; possibly TRBD1 for D (5 bases). CDR3 length: 14 residues. Trimming stripped 7 bases from V and 7 bases from J, with 17 bases between. Germline CDR1 MDHEN, CDR2 SYDVKM.

The rearrangement joins TRBV5-1 to TRBJ2-3; D is perhaps TRBD1 (6 bases). V was pared by 6 bases and J by 5 bases, with 13 bases between. The CDR3 totals 13 residues. CDR1 is SGHRS and CDR2 is YFSETQ in the germline V gene. The CDR3 sequence: CASNQWGQDTQYF. DNA for the CDR3: TGCGCCAGCAACCAGTGGGGGCAAGATACGCAGTATTTT.

This clonotype has a count of ten or more. The chain recombines TRBV6-2 or TRBV6-3 with TRBJ2-7; 7 bases match TRBD1. The germline gives CDR1 MNHEY, CDR2 SVGEGT. The CDR3 extends over 15 amino acids. V lost 2 bases and J lost 0; bases outside the gene matches: 4. The chain's CDR3 is CASSYQGESSYEQYF. CDR3 sequence (DNA): TGTGCCAGCAGTTACCAGGGGGAGAGCTCCTACGAGCAGTACTTC.

The gene calls are TRBV30 and TRBJ1-2; 9 nucleotides align to TRBD1. V lost 0 bases to trimming and J lost 2 bases; unmatched junction nucleotides: 4. In germline, CDR1 is GTSNPN, CDR2 SVGIG (reference sequence). The CDR3 totals 15 residues. The DNA of the CDR3 is TGTGCCTGGAGTGTACTCGGGACAGGGAACTATGGCTACACCTTC. It codes for CAWSVLGTGNYGYTF.

This clonotype has only a few counts. CDR3 sequence (DNA): TGTGCCAGCAGCTTCTCCCAGGGAGGTGGGCCCCAGCATTTT. Protein product: CASSFSQGGGPQHF. The rearrangement uses TRBV7-9 and TRBJ1-5; D might be TRBD1 (5 bases). The germline CDR1 and CDR2 sequences are SEHNR and FQNEAQ (reference sequence). The CDR3 has 14 residues. Trimming stripped 3 bases from V and 9 bases from J, with 15 bases between.